This T cell receptor (beta chain) was obtained from a study of blood T cell repertoires in COVID-19. Background on the study: Samples taken during acute and convalescent COVID-19 were collected in the United States, Italy and Spain.

The data were produced by immunoSEQ multiplex PCR, yet TCRdb's version contains in-frame clones alone and is incomplete. The data show more than 100,000 clones, about four fifths seen once. V shed 3 bases, J shed 4 bases, and the junction held 4 bases outside the gene matches. The germline CDR1 and CDR2 sequences are KGHDR and SFDVKD. The CDR3 consists of 16 residues. This receptor was identified in a man aged 55 to 69 with acute or convalescent COVID-19. The rearrangement links TRBV24-1 to TRBJ2-2, with 10 positions matching TRBD2. Sequencing used peripheral blood. For the CDR3, the DNA is TGTGCCACCAGTGATCCAAGCGGGGGGGTCACCGGGGAGCTGTTTTTT. Translating gives CATSDPSGGVTGELFF.